These 28 T cell receptor beta chains were sequenced from one sample in a study of STAT5B mutations in CD4+ large granular lymphocyte leukemia. TCRdb keeps only in-frame clones here, not all; method: immunoSEQ multiplex PCR. The sample has about 24,000 clones, about three quarters seen once. Sequencing was performed on CD4+ T cells from blood buffy coats. These receptors were taken from a human donor in good health.

This chain joins TRBV11-3 and TRBJ2-7; tentatively, D is TRBD1 or TRBD2 (6 bases each). This CDR3 is built from 20 residues. Per the germline V gene, CDR1 is SGHNT and CDR2 is YENEEA. V lost 0 bases to trimming and J lost 0 bases, with 24 bases between them. The CDR3 sequence: CASSLDFWLGGGRTSYEQYF. In DNA form, the CDR3 reads TGTGCCAGCAGCTTAGATTTTTGGCTGGGGGGCGGCAGAACCTCCTACGAGCAGTACTTC.

This CDR3 is CASSLLGSSSGANVLTF. The DNA for the CDR3 is TGTGCCAGCAGCTTATTGGGCAGTTCCTCTGGGGCCAACGTCCTGACTTTC. V gene TRBV7-3 combines with J gene TRBJ2-6, with D uncertain. V was trimmed by 2 bases and J by 0 bases, leaving 11 bases between them. The CDR3 contains 17 residues. Germline V lookup: CDR1 SGHTA, CDR2 FQGTGA. The whole variable domain, remainder taken from reference TRBV7-3 and TRBJ2-6, is GAGVSQTPSNKVTEKGKYVELRCDPISGHTALYWYRQSLGQGPEFLIYFQGTGAADDSGLPNDRFFAVRPEGSVSTLKIQRTERGDSAVYLCASSLLGSSSGANVLTFGAGSRLTVL.

This clone has more than one count but fewer than ten. This chain links TRBV7-2 with TRBJ1-1, with 7 bases identical to TRBD1. This CDR3 spans 15 amino acids. V shed 3 bases, J shed 1 base, and the junction held 5 bases outside the gene matches. Per germline, CDR1 SGHTA and CDR2 FQGNSA. As DNA, the CDR3 is TGTGCCAGCAGCTTTGCAGGGGGTACGAACACTGAAGCTTTCTTT. This gives the protein CASSFAGGTNTEAFF.

The chain uses TRBV5-1 and TRBJ2-5; the D is unclear. Between the trimmed V and J ends, which lost 0 bases and 3 bases, there was a span of 3 bases. The germline V gene has CDR1 SGHRS and CDR2 YFSETQ. This CDR3 contains 12 residues. CDR3 nucleotides: TGCGCCAGCAGCTTGGGGGAAGAGACCCAGTACTTC. Translated, it gives CASSLGEETQYF.

The chain is built from TRBV7-3 and TRBJ1-6; no firm D call. Trimming left V 2 bases short and J 7 bases short, with 6 bases between. In germline, CDR1 is SGHTA, CDR2 FQGTGA. This CDR3 comprises 13 residues. CDR3 sequence reads: CASSLAPNSPLHF. The CDR3 region has the DNA TGTGCCAGCAGCTTAGCCCCGAATTCACCCCTCCACTTT.

The chain is built from TRBV19 and TRBJ1-2, with 11 bases fitting TRBD1. Losses at the gene ends were 7 bases for V and 8 bases for J; bases not matched to a gene: 3. The CDR3 contains 12 residues. Germline loops: CDR1 LNHDA, CDR2 SQIVND (reference sequence). The CDR3 reads CASTRTGGGYTF. In DNA, the CDR3 is TGTGCCAGTACCCGGACAGGGGGCGGCTACACCTTC. The whole variable domain, remainder taken from reference TRBV19 and TRBJ1-2, is DGGITQSPKYLFRKEGQNVTLSCEQNLNHDAMYWYRQDPGQGLRLIYYSQIVNDFQKGDIAEGYSVSREKKESFPLTVTSAQKNPTAFYLCASTRTGGGYTFGSGTRLTVV.

The CDR3 DNA is TGCGCCAGCAGCTTGGCCGGGACTAGCGGGGGGTCCGACGAGCAGTACTTC. Translated, it gives CASSLAGTSGGSDEQYF. V and J are TRBV5-1 and TRBJ2-7; TRBD2 matches 15 bases. This CDR3 spans 17 amino acids. Germline V gives CDR1 SGHRS, CDR2 YFSETQ. Trimming at V came to 0 bases and at J to 5 bases, leaving 6 bases not matched to a gene.

The CDR3 DNA is TGTGCCAGCAGTCAGGACAGGAGCCCCTATGGCTACACCTTC. Translation gives CASSQDRSPYGYTF. The chain couples TRBV6-5 to TRBJ1-2; TRBD1 agrees at 7 bases. Germline V gene sequence: CDR1 MNHEY, CDR2 SVGAGI. V shed 5 bases and J 4 bases; nucleotides not matched to a gene: 7. There are 14 residues in the CDR3.

This chain links TRBV7-2 with TRBJ1-5, with TRBD1 matching over 10 bases. CDR1 SGHTA and CDR2 FQGNSA come from the germline V gene. The CDR3 is made up of 19 amino acids. V dropped 5 bases and J dropped 0; count of bases not matched to a gene: 13. The CDR3 loop is CASSPPGTGAGYSNQPQHF. DNA for the CDR3: TGTGCCAGCAGCCCACCCGGGACAGGGGCGGGTTATAGCAATCAGCCCCAGCATTTT.

CDR3 sequence reads: CASSNGQGGFNTEAFF. The CDR3, as DNA: TGTGCCAGCAGCAACGGACAGGGGGGATTTAACACTGAAGCTTTCTTT. This rearrangement joins TRBV7-9 to TRBJ1-1; 10 bases fit TRBD1. The CDR3 contains 16 residues. V was clipped by 5 bases and J by 2 bases; unmatched bases: 8. CDR1 is SEHNR and CDR2 is FQNEAQ in the germline V gene (reference sequence).

The chain employs TRBV4-1 and TRBJ2-7; 8 bases are a match to TRBD1. Germline CDR1 reads MGHRA; CDR2 reads YSYEKL. The length of the CDR3 is 17 residues. V was pared by 3 bases and J by 3 bases, with 13 bases of the junction left unmatched. The chain's CDR3 is CASSQGTGLPMGYEQYF. Written as DNA, the CDR3 is TGCGCCAGCAGCCAGGGGACAGGACTGCCGATGGGCTACGAGCAGTACTTC.

The chain joins TRBV5-1 to TRBJ1-6; 10 bases match TRBD1. The V gene's germline CDR1 is SGHRS and CDR2 YFSETQ. There are 18 residues in the CDR3. With 4 bases clipped from V and 0 bases from J, the junction kept 7 bases outside the gene matches. CDR3 residues: CASSPRTGGSSYNSPLHF. DNA for the CDR3: TGCGCCAGCAGCCCTAGGACAGGGGGGAGCTCCTATAATTCACCCCTCCACTTT.

This chain joins TRBV10-3 and TRBJ2-3, with TRBD2 identical over 13 bases. The junction had 0 bases not matched to a gene; V was cut back by 4 bases and J by 5 bases. The germline gives CDR1 ENHRY, CDR2 SYGVKD. The CDR3 is 14 amino acids. The CDR3 sequence: CAISGTSGGDTQYF. CDR3 nucleotides: TGTGCCATCAGTGGGACTAGCGGGGGAGATACGCAGTATTTT.

The rearrangement uses TRBV2 and TRBJ2-7; TRBD1 matches 8 bases. V lost 8 bases, J lost 2 bases, and 2 bases stayed unmatched. Germline-derived CDR1 and CDR2 are SNHLY and FYNNEI. This CDR3 has 12 residues. The DNA of the CDR3 is TGTGCCAGCTGGACAGGGACCTACGAGCAGTACTTC. Its protein product is CASWTGTYEQYF.

The genes are TRBV19 and TRBJ2-5, with 12 bases that match TRBD1. There are 17 residues in the CDR3. In germline, CDR1 is LNHDA, CDR2 SQIVND (reference sequence). V trimming: 4 bases; J trimming: 0 bases; junction bases outside the gene matches: 6. The CDR3 loop reads CASSSGTGGPYQETQYF. Written as DNA, the CDR3 is TGTGCCAGTAGTAGCGGGACAGGGGGCCCGTACCAAGAGACCCAGTACTTC. The complete variable domain, with remaining parts taken from reference TRBV19 and TRBJ2-5, reads DGGITQSPKYLFRKEGQNVTLSCEQNLNHDAMYWYRQDPGQGLRLIYYSQIVNDFQKGDIAEGYSVSREKKESFPLTVTSAQKNPTAFYLCASSSGTGGPYQETQYFGPGTRLLVL.

This chain joins TRBV7-2 and TRBJ2-7, with 9 bases identical to TRBD1. After removal of 5 bases from V and 6 bases from J, the junction contained 11 bases not matched to a gene. Germline CDR1 reads SGHTA; CDR2 reads FQGNSA. This CDR3 region has 15 residues. The CDR3 here is CASSPHGGTGSEQYF. For the CDR3, the DNA is TGTGCCAGCAGCCCCCATGGGGGGACAGGGAGCGAGCAGTACTTC.

The CDR3 spells CASSQGASNYGYTF. CDR3 DNA: TGTGCCAGCAGTCAGGGGGCTTCTAACTATGGCTACACCTTC. V is TRBV28 and J is TRBJ1-2, with 8 bases identical to TRBD1. Germline values: CDR1 MDHEN, CDR2 SYDVKM. Germline trimming cut 5 bases from V and 0 bases from J; bases unmatched to any gene: 2. The CDR3 contains 14 residues.

CDR3 in amino acids: CASSSPGQGRHEQFF. CDR3 nucleotide sequence: TGTGCCAGCAGCTCGCCGGGACAGGGAAGACATGAGCAGTTCTTC. The V and J genes are TRBV7-3 and TRBJ2-1; 9 bases are a match to TRBD1. The junction had 9 bases not matched to a gene; V was cut back by 4 bases and J by 8 bases. This CDR3 contains 15 residues. Germline assignment: CDR1 SGHTA and CDR2 FQGTGA.

CDR3 protein: CASSLEGGGLAKNIQYF. DNA for the CDR3: TGTGCCAGCAGCTTGGAGGGGGGGGGCCTAGCCAAAAACATTCAGTACTTC. The rearrangement uses TRBV5-6 and TRBJ2-4, with D possibly matching TRBD2 (7 bases). The CDR3 loop spans 17 amino acids. Per germline, CDR1 SGHDT and CDR2 YYEEEE. Trimming took off 0 bases at V and 0 bases at J, with 13 bases between the two ends.

The chain is built from TRBV29-1 and TRBJ2-5; D may correspond to TRBD1 or TRBD2 (5 bases each). Germline CDR1 reads SQVTM; CDR2 reads ANQGSEA. The CDR3 totals 10 residues. The V gene lost 6 bases and the J gene lost 3 bases, with 5 bases spanning the gap. In DNA form, the CDR3 reads TGCAGCGTGGGGGAAGAGACCCAGTACTTC. Translation gives CSVGEETQYF.

This clone came up a few times. This same CDR3 is encoded by further DNA sequences in the sample. This chain joins TRBV7-2 and TRBJ1-5, with no clear D. V dropped 5 bases and J dropped 0 bases, with 8 bases sitting between them. Germline V CDR1 and CDR2: SGHTA, FQGNSA. The CDR3 spans 14 residues. In DNA form, the CDR3 reads TGTGCCAGCAGCCCTGAGTATAGCAATCAGCCCCAGCATTTT. Amino acids: CASSPEYSNQPQHF. Using reference TRBV7-2 and TRBJ1-5 for the parts outside the CDR3, the full variable domain is GAGVSQSPSNKVTEKGKDVELRCDPISGHTALYWYRQSLGQGLEFLIYFQGNSAPDKSGLPSDRFSAERTGGSVSTLTIQRTQQEDSAVYLCASSPEYSNQPQHFGDGTRLSIL.

The chain couples TRBV7-8 to TRBJ2-3; a possible D gene is TRBD2 (5 bases). CDR1 SGHVS and CDR2 FQNEAQ come from the germline V gene. The CDR3 contains 15 residues. Trimming pared 3 bases from V and 0 bases from J, leaving 10 bases between. The CDR3 is CASSLARVSTDTQYF. CDR3 coding DNA: TGTGCCAGCAGCTTGGCGAGGGTTAGCACAGATACGCAGTATTTT.

The chain links TRBV15 to TRBJ2-3; D is unresolved. Trimming took 1 base from V and 2 from J, leaving 13 bases between them. The CDR3 contains 16 residues. Germline CDR1 reads LNHNV; CDR2 reads YYDKDF (reference sequence). CDR3 loop: CATSRGPNSDTDTQYF. The CDR3 coding sequence is TGTGCCACCAGCAGAGGGCCGAATTCCGACACAGATACGCAGTATTTT. Full variable domain (remainder filled in from reference TRBV15 and TRBJ2-3): DAMVIQNPRYQVTQFGKPVTLSCSQTLNHNVMYWYQQKSSQAPKLLFHYYDKDFNNEADTPDNFQSRRPNTSFCFLDIRSPGLGDTAMYLCATSRGPNSDTDTQYFGPGTRLTVL.

The rearrangement joins TRBV9 to TRBJ2-5; no clear D gene. This CDR3 has 15 amino acids. V lost 0 bases and J lost 1, with 10 bases in between. CDR1 is SGDLS and CDR2 is YYNGEE in the germline V gene. Here the CDR3 reads CASSVGHSGQETQYF. DNA of the CDR3: TGTGCCAGCAGCGTAGGTCACTCAGGCCAAGAGACCCAGTACTTC.

A few counts support this clone. The V gene is TRBV11-2, the J gene TRBJ1-1; the D is unclear. CDR3 size: 14 residues. CDR1 and CDR2 (germline): SGHAT, FQNNGV. V was shortened by 1 base and J by 4 bases, with 10 bases between the two germline ends. The CDR3 sequence: CASSLVPGSTEAFF. Written as DNA, the CDR3 is TGTGCCAGCAGCTTAGTGCCGGGGTCCACTGAAGCTTTCTTT.

The V and J genes are TRBV6-1 and TRBJ2-7; D is unclear. Germline V gives CDR1 MNHNS, CDR2 SASEGT. V was clipped by 6 bases and J by 3 bases, with 9 bases between them. This CDR3 contains 12 residues. The DNA of the CDR3 is TGTGCCAGCAGACCTACCATCTACGAGCAGTACTTC. It is translated as CASRPTIYEQYF.

V usage is TRBV4-1 and J usage is TRBJ2-7, with D hard to call. Germline CDR1 is MGHRA and CDR2 is YSYEKL. Trimming shortened V by 2 bases and J by 12 bases, and 26 bases separated the two germline ends. This CDR3 comprises 16 residues. For the CDR3, the DNA is TGCGCCAGCAGCCAAATTTCCGGGCCCCGCTCGGAGAAGCGGTACTTC. As protein: CASSQISGPRSEKRYF.

V and J are TRBV27 and TRBJ2-7; no reliable D call. The germline CDR1 and CDR2 sequences are MNHEY and SMNVEV (reference sequence). This CDR3 spans 13 amino acids. Trimming removed 3 bases from V and 2 bases from J, with 8 bases in between. CDR3 coding DNA: TGTGCCAGCAGTTTTCACAGAACCTACGAGCAGTACTTC. It translates to CASSFHRTYEQYF.